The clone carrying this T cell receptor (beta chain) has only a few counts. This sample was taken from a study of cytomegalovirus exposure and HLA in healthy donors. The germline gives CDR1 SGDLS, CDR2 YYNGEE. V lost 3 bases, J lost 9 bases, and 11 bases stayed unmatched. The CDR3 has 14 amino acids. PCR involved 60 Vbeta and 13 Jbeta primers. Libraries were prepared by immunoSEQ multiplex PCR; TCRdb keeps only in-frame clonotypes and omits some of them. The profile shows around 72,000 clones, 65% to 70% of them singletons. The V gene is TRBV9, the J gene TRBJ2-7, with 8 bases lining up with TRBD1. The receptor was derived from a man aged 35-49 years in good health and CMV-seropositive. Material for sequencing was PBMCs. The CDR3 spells CASSGSTGGMVQYF. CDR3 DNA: TGTGCCAGCAGCGGTTCCACAGGGGGGATGGTGCAGTACTTC. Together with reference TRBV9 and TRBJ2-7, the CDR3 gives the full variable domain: DSGVTQTPKHLITATGQRVTLRCSPRSGDLSVYWYQQSLDQGLQFLIQYYNGEERAKGNILERFSAQQFPDLHSELNLSSLELGDSALYFCASSGSTGGMVQYFGPGTRLTVT.